This TCR beta chain is from a study of cytomegalovirus exposure and HLA in healthy donors listed by TCRdb under 2017. About the investigation overall: In an earlier analysis of 587 of the donors, 276 Gb of sequence data and just under 120 million unique TCR beta sequences from 180 million or so T cells were reported. An early release that covered roughly 600 HLA-typed donors contained 250 to 350 gigabases of sequencing data and tens of millions of unique TCR sequences. The genetic ancestry cluster associated with self-reported Caucasian donors included roughly four fifths of the 300 to 400 genotyped donors. The study aimed to test whether cataloging public T cell receptors could reveal signatures of past pathogen exposure. The study profiled the T cell repertoires of about 640 subjects by immunosequencing and related them to cytomegalovirus serostatus. In addition to the first cohort of 666 subjects, a separate validation cohort of about 120 different subjects was used. High-throughput TCR immunosequencing, statistical association of individual TCRs with disease status, and machine learning were combined to predict cytomegalovirus infection status. In a later analysis, previously published TCR beta repertoires from several hundred donors were re-analyzed and high-resolution HLA genotyping was added so that TCR occurrence patterns could be studied. Rather than drawing on any new phenotypic data, the later analysis identified candidate immune exposures from TCR beta sequences and the way those sequences occurred across donors. To decide whether each TCR beta V gene segment behaved as functional or pseudogenic, an earlier analysis of some 600 of the donors relied on high-throughput TCR beta sequencing. Donor age, sex, ethnicity and CMV serostatus were compiled alongside the repertoire data. In a later genetic analysis, genome-wide SNP genotypes for about 55% of the 666 donors were used, and that subset was treated as a discovery cohort. Every discovery cohort repertoire had been produced on one sequencing platform. Class I and class II HLA loci were covered by the typing at four-digit resolution. Typing coverage differed by locus: A, B, C, DRB1 and DQB1 were typed in about 620-630 donors, DQA1 in about 560, DPA1 in 606, and DPB1 in 450 to 480. Because of strong linkage in the cohort, roughly five DR-DQ haplotypes were treated as single units for association and clustering. Among several hundred genotyped donors of the cohort, an average of approximately 220,000 unique TCR beta nucleotide sequences was sequenced per donor, of which roughly 17% were non-productive.

With respect to this clone: What antigen it recognizes has not been identified. Base-call qualities are not available, and no considerably larger clone is one nucleotide away.

In total, more than 500 healthy bone marrow donors made up the cohort. Cohort members were all nominally healthy when sampled, although unrecorded immune exposures were likely present. The donor was CMV seronegative and was included in the group of a few hundred seronegative cohort members. Every donor gave a peripheral blood sample, and the peripheral blood mononuclear cells from that sample were used for TCR beta sequencing. Genomic DNA was extracted from the blood cell samples with the Qiagen DNeasy Blood Extraction Kit. From the cysteine through the phenylalanine, the CDR3 covers 18 amino acids. The sequence is cut down to CDR3 DNA, 54 bases in frame from base 1. V loses 7 bases, J loses 0 bases, and the germline ends lie 22 bases apart. For CDR1 and CDR2, the germline V gene (reference sequence) lists LNHDA and SQIVND. Libraries were made using the immunoSEQ multiplex PCR assay. For the multiplex PCR, a mixture combining 60 forward primers for TCR Vbeta segments and 13 reverse primers for TCR Jbeta segments was used. The CDR3 region of rearranged TCR beta genes was amplified from genomic DNA with a multiplex PCR assay. The amplified TCR beta libraries were sequenced on the Illumina HiSeq System as 87-base-pair reads. The authors' pipeline ran thus. Across the 670 or so repertoires, a later analysis counted roughly 84 million unique TCR beta chains, roughly 11 million of which were shared by at least two donors. To remove PCR and sequencing errors, raw reads were error-corrected and collapsed into unique sequences using a nearest-neighbor algorithm that merged closely related sequences. Alignment of CDR3 sequences to IMGT reference sequences was used to assign V, D and J gene segments. For a sequence to be retained, a match of at least six nucleotides was required to both a V gene segment and a J gene segment. A rearrangement was called productive if the CDR3 had no stop codons and remained in frame with V and J, and every other rearrangement was called non-productive. Following IMGT convention, CDR3 was defined as the stretch from the second conserved V-encoded cysteine to the conserved J-encoded phenylalanine. In an earlier analysis of roughly 580 of the donors, sequences lacking an unambiguous match to a single V gene segment were excluded. An earlier analysis of 587 of the donors called V segments functional above 56.7% productive rearrangements and segregating when the between-donor standard deviation exceeded 5%. A statistical classification framework was built for diagnosing cytomegalovirus status from the catalog of TCR beta chain sequences. A later analysis assigned V and J genes by comparing TCR nucleotide sequences with IMGT/GENE-DB human TR gene sequences. In a later analysis, CDR3 sequences and most-parsimonious VDJ recombination scenarios were assigned using the TCRdist pipeline. In a later analysis, every TCR beta chain was defined by the combination of its CDR3 amino acid sequence and its V-gene family, and reads without a unique V-gene family were dropped. In a later analysis, 500 to 650 highly shared, low-generation-probability nucleotide sequences were removed to address suspected cross-contamination and a sequencing artifact. In a later analysis, a clonal expansion index was calculated for each public chain from normalized within-repertoire ranks of inferred template counts. Generation probabilities in a later analysis came from a VDJ recombination model fitted to out-of-frame rearrangements, and those results were checked against IGoR. In a later analysis, hypergeometric tests were used to score TCR-TCR, TCR-HLA and TCR-CMV co-occurrence, with a repertoire-size bias correction applied to TCR pairs. To estimate false discovery rates, a later analysis permuted the HLA or CMV assignments 20 times. A later analysis grouped co-occurring TCRs with DBSCAN, adding TCRdist sequence similarity when clustering within HLA-allele-positive subsets. Repertoires with fewer than 30,000 or more than 120,000 public chains, plus five repertoires with anomalous nucleotide sharing, were excluded from co-occurrence clustering. The table was pulled from immuneACCESS by TCRdb, which kept in-frame rearrangements only. Such tables lose some clones; where checked, under half of the loss comes from unresolved V genes, and the rest has no known cause. V, J and clone size derive from that table, while D and trimming were established from the DNA sequence. A total of a few hundred thousand clones appear in this sample, roughly 70% of them only once. The ten largest clones add up to 1.8% of the sample.

Broad study findings and their caveats: An association between a missense DCLRE1C variant and V-gene and J-gene trimming of TCR beta chains was found in a later genetic analysis and replicated in an independent cohort. Some 15 rarely observed V segments, including chromosome 9 orphons, were excluded from the earlier analysis of about 610 of the donors because counts were too low. Sequencing depth was assumed to be roughly uniform across donors in the presence/absence analyses, though that assumption may not hold. Compared with the 666-donor mean, donors in an Asian-associated ancestry cluster had fewer N-insertions in productive TCRs, according to a later genetic analysis. At a false discovery rate of 0.05, a later analysis linked 16,951 TCR beta sequences to specific HLA alleles. Across donors, most TCR sequences were observed very rarely, whereas some public TCRs were present in many individuals. A further reported finding was that TCR beta sequences accurately predicted the HLA-A and HLA-B alleles for most subjects in the first cohort. The 87-base-pair reads could not distinguish some IMGT-functional V segments, including TRBV6-2 and TRBV6-3, so those segments were excluded. Assigning TCR associations to individual alleles was difficult when HLA alleles, especially DR and DQ, strongly co-occurred. Because some donors lacked HLA typing at each locus, the association tests relied only on the typed subset. A group of highly shared sequence variants was considered likely to be a technical artifact of the sequencing pipeline. Compared with equally common non-associated chains, HLA-associated TCR beta chains in a later analysis were more clonally expanded and had lower generation probabilities. The study gave a list of over 150 TCR beta chains associated with cytomegalovirus. In a later analysis, the rate of TCR association differed among HLA loci, with DRB1 alleles having the most associated TCRs and HLA-C alleles having the fewest. CMV serostatus was the only immune exposure information available for the cohort. According to the authors, the approach could potentially be generalized to other disease states and immunological phenotypes. Three of the identified cytomegalovirus-associated TCR beta chains were confirmed in vitro to be specific for cytomegalovirus antigens. Broadly in line with IMGT annotations, most TCR beta V segments showed up in productive rearrangements about 87% or about 30% of the time in an earlier analysis of several hundred of the donors. According to a later analysis, parvovirus B19, influenza, CMV and Epstein-Barr virus appeared linked to several top co-occurrence clusters. Cytomegalovirus status was reported to be diagnosed by the classifier with high specificity and sensitivity in both the original and validation cohorts. According to a later analysis, most CMV-associated TCR beta chains appeared to be HLA-restricted, and the HLA associations seemed to be driven largely by CMV exposure. Correlated functional status among segregating V segments might reflect linkage disequilibrium, but an unknown experimental factor could not be ruled out. The cohort was sequenced for TCR beta chains only, and without alpha or paired-chain data the features that could be detected were limited.

This receptor was taken from a woman in her twenties or thirties in good health and CMV-seronegative. The sequence is built from TRBV19 and TRBJ1-3; the D gene is possibly TRBD1, with 6 bases matching. Sequenced input: PBMCs. The CDR3 amino acid sequence is: CASILVGGHPSSGNTIYF. Read as DNA, the sequence is TGTGCCAGTATATTGGTAGGGGGTCACCCCAGCTCTGGAAACACCATATATTTT.